This record looks at one T cell receptor (beta chain) sequence and its context. Its antigen is as yet unknown. This sample was included in a study of CD8+ T cells in alopecia areata. Points from the study as a whole: Especially in alopecia totalis/universalis, lesional scalp showed greater clonality than normal scalp did. There were also resident alphabeta T cells of normal skin sequenced in scalp samples.

V was trimmed by 1 base and J by 6 bases, leaving 8 bases between them. The CDR3 is made up of 12 amino acids. The germline gives CDR1 SGHRS, CDR2 YFSETQ. Investigators isolated RNA and reverse transcribed it into cDNA to act as the sequencing template. Clones were read by immunoSEQ multiplex PCR, and TCRdb kept only the in-frame ones, dropping some. The table includes 98,000 or so clones, roughly 60% detected once. This chain joins TRBV5-1 and TRBJ2-7, with D possibly TRBD2 on 5 matching bases. Sequencing input: CD8+ T cells sorted from blood. This receptor was taken from a human donor in good health. CDR3 sequence reads: CASSLTSGEQYF. DNA of the CDR3: TGCGCCAGCAGCTTGACTAGTGGCGAGCAGTACTTC.